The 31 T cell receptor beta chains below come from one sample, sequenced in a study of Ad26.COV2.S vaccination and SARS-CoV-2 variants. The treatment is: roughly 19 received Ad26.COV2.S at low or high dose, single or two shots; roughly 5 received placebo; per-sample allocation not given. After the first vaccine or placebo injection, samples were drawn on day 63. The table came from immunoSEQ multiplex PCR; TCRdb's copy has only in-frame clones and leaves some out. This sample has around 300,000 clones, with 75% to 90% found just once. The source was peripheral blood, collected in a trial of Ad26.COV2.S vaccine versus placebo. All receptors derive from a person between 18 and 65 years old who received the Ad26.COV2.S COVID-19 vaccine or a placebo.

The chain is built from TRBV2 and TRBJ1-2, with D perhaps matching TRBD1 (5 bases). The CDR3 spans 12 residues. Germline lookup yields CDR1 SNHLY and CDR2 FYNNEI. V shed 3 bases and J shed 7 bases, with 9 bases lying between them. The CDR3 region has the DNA TGTGCCAGCAGTGAGACAGCCTTTGGCTACACCTTC. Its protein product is CASSETAFGYTF.

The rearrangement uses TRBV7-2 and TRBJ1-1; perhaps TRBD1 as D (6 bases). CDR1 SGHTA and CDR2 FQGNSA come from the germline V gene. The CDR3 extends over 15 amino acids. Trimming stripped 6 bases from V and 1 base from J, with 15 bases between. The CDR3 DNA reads TGTGCCAGCAGGCCGGGGGGGCAGGGGAACACTGAAGCTTTCTTT. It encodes CASRPGGQGNTEAFF.

The CDR3 reads CASSQTGGFTGELFF. The CDR3 region has the DNA TGTGCCAGCAGCCAGACAGGGGGGTTCACCGGGGAGCTGTTTTTT. The chain employs TRBV14 and TRBJ2-2, with TRBD1 identical over 9 bases. Germline CDR1 is SGHDN and CDR2 is FVKESK. The CDR3 spans 15 residues. J gave up 4 bases and V 3 bases, and 3 bases lay outside the gene matches.

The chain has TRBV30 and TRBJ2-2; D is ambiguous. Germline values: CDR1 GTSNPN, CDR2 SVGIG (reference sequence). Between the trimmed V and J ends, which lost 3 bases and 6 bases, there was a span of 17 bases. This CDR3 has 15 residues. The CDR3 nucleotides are TGTGCCTGGAGGGGGTTCGATTGGGTATCCGGGGAGCTGTTTTTT. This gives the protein CAWRGFDWVSGELFF.

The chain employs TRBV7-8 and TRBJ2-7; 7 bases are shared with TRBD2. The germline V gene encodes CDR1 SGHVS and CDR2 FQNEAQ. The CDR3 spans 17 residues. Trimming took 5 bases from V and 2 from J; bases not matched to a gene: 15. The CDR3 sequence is CASSDPYTRLAAYEQYF. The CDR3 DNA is TGTGCCAGCAGCGATCCCTACACCAGACTAGCCGCCTACGAGCAGTACTTC.

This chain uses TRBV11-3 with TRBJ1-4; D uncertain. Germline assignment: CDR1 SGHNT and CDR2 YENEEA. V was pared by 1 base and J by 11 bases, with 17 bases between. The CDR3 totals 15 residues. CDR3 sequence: CASSLGHGNPEKLFF. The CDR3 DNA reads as TGTGCCAGCAGCTTAGGCCACGGGAATCCTGAGAAACTGTTTTTT.

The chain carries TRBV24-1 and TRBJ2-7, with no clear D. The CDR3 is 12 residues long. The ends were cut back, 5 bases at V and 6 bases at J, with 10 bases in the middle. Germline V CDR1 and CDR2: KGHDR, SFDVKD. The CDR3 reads CATSAHGFEQYF. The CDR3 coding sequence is TGTGCCACCAGTGCCCATGGATTCGAGCAGTACTTC.

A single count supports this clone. CDR3 DNA sequence: TGTGCCAGCACCCCTAAGGGGGTCCTCGACTATGGCTACACCTTC. Residues: CASTPKGVLDYGYTF. This chain uses TRBV7-9 with TRBJ1-2, with D perhaps TRBD1 (6 bases). Germline lookup yields CDR1 SEHNR and CDR2 FQNEAQ (reference sequence). Trimming removed 7 bases at V and 3 bases at J, with 18 bases between. This CDR3 has 15 amino acids. The complete variable domain, with remaining parts taken from reference TRBV7-9 and TRBJ1-2, reads DTGVSQNPRHKITKRGQNVTFRCDPISEHNRLYWYRQTLGQGPEFLTYFQNEAQLEKSRLLSDRFSAERPKGSFSTLEIQRTEQGDSAMYLCASTPKGVLDYGYTFGSGTRLTVV.

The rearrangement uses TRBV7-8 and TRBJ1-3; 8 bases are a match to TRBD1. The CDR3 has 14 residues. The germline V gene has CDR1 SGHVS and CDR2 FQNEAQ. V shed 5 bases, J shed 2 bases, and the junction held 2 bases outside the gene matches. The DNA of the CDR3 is TGTGCCAGCAGCGCGGACAGGGCTGGAAACACCATATATTTT. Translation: CASSADRAGNTIYF.

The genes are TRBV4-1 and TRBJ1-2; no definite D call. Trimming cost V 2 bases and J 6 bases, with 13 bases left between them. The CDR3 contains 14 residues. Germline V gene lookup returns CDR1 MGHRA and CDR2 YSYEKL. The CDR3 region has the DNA TGCGCCAGCAGCCAATCTGGGGTTAGCGATGGCTACACCTTC. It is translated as CASSQSGVSDGYTF.

CDR3 residues: CASSLARTGRPPYEQYF. The CDR3 bases are TGCGCCAGCAGCTTGGCCCGGACAGGGCGACCTCCCTACGAGCAGTACTTC. The chain carries TRBV5-1 and TRBJ2-7; 8 bases fit TRBD1. The CDR3 spans 17 residues. V trimming: 0 bases; J trimming: 2 bases; junction bases outside the gene matches: 10. Germline loops: CDR1 SGHRS, CDR2 YFSETQ.

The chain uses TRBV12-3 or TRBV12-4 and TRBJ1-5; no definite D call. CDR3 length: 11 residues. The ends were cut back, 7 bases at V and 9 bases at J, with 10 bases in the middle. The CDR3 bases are TGTGCCAGCACCCTTTGGGGGCCCCAGCATTTT. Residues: CASTLWGPQHF.

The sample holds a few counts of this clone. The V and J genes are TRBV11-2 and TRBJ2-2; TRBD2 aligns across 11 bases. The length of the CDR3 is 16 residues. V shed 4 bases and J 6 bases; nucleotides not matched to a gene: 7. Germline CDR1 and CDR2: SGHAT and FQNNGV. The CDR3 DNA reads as TGTGCCAGCAGCTCACTAGCGGGGGCCCGCCCCGGGGAGCTGTTTTTT. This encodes CASSSLAGARPGELFF.

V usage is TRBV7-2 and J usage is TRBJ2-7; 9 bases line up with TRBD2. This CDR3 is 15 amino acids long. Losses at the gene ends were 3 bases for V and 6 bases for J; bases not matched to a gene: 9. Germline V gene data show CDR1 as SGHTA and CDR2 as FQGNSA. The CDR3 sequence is CASSFRREGQGEQYF. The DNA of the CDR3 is TGTGCCAGCAGCTTCCGGCGGGAGGGCCAAGGCGAGCAGTACTTC.

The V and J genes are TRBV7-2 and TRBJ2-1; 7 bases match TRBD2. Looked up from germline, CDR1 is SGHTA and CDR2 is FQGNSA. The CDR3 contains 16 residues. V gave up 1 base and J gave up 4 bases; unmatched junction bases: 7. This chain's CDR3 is CASSLDGGRQYNEQFF. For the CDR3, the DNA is TGTGCCAGCAGCTTAGACGGCGGGAGACAATACAATGAGCAGTTCTTC.

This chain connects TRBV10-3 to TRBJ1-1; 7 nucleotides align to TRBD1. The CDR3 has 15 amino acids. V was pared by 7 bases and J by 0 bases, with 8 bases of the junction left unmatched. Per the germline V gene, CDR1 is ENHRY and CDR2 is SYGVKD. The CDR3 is CAINQGGNMNTEAFF. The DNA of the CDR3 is TGTGCCATCAATCAGGGGGGGAACATGAACACTGAAGCTTTCTTT.

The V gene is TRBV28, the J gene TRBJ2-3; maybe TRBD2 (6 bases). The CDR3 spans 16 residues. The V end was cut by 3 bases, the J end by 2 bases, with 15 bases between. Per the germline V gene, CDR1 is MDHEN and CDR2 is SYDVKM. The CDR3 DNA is TGTGCCAGCAGTTTTGGTGAGCGGGCGAACACAGATACGCAGTATTTT. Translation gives CASSFGERANTDTQYF. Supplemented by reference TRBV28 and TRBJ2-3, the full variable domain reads DVKVTQSSRYLVKRTGEKVFLECVQDMDHENMFWYRQDPGLGLRLIYFSYDVKMKEKGDIPEGYSVSREKKERFSLILESASTNQTSMYLCASSFGERANTDTQYFGPGTRLTVL.

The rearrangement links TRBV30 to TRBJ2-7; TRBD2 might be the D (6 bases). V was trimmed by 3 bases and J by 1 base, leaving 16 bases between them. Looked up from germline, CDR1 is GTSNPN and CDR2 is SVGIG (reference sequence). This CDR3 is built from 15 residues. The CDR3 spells CAWSLGVAASYEQYF. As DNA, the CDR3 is TGTGCCTGGAGCCTAGGGGTAGCGGCTTCCTACGAGCAGTACTTC.

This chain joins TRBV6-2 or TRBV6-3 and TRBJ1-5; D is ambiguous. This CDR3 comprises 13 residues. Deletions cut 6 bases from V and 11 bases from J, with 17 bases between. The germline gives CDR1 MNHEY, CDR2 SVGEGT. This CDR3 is CASSPFGKSAQHF. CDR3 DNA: TGTGCCAGCAGCCCGTTTGGGAAATCAGCCCAGCATTTT.

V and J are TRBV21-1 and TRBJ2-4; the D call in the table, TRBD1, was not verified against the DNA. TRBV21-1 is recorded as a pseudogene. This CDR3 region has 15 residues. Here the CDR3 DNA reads TGTGCCAGCAGCTCCGGACACCTAGCCAAAAACATTCAGTACTTC. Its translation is CASSSGHLAKNIQYF.

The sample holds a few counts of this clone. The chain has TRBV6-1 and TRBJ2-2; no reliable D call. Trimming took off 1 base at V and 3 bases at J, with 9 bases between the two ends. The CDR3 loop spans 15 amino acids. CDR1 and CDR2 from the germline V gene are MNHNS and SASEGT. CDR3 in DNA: TGTGCCAGCAGTGAAGGCTTTGGGGACACCGGGGAGCTGTTTTTT. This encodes CASSEGFGDTGELFF.

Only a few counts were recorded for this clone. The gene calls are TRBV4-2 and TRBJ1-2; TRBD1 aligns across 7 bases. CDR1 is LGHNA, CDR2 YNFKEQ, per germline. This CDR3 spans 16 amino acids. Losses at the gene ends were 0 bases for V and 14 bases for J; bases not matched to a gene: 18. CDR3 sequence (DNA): TGTGCCAGCAGCCAAGACGTTTCTAAGGGGGCCCACCTAAGGACCTTC. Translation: CASSQDVSKGAHLRTF.

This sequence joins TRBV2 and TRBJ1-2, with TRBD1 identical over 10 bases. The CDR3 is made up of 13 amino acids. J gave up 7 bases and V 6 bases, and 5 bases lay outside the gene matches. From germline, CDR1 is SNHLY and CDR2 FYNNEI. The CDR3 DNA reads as TGTGCCAGCAGGAGGGACAGGGGCGGTGGCTACACCTTC. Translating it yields CASRRDRGGGYTF. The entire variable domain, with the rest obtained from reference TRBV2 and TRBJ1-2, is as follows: EPEVTQTPSHQVTQMGQEVILRCVPISNHLYFYWYRQILGQKVEFLVSFYNNEISEKSEIFDDQFSVERPDGSNFTLKIRSTKLEDSAMYFCASRRDRGGGYTFGSGTRLTVV.

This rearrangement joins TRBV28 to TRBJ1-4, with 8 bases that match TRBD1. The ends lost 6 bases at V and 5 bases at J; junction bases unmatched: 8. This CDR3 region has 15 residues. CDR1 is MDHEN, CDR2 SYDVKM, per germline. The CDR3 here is CASSDVQGENEKLFF. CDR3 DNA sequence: TGTGCCAGCAGCGACGTACAGGGGGAAAATGAAAAACTGTTTTTT.

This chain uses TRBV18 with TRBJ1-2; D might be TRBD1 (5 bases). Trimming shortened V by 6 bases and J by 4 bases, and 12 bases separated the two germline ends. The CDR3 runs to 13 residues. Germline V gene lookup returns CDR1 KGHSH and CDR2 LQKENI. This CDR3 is CASSPTVGYGYTF. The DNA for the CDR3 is TGTGCCAGCTCTCCGACAGTGGGCTATGGCTACACCTTC.

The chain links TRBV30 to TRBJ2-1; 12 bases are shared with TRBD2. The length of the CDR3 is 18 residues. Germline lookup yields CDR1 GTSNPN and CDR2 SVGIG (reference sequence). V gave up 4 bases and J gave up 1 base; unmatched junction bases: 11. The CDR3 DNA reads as TGTGCCTGGACCCAACTAGCGGGAGGCAGAGGTTCCTACAATGAGCAGTTCTTC. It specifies CAWTQLAGGRGSYNEQFF.

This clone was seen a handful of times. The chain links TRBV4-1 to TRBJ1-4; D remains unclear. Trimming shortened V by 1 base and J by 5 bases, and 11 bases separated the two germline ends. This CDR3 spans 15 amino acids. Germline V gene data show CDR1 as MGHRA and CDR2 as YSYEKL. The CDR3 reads CASSQGAGRNEKLFF. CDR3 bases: TGCGCCAGCAGCCAAGGGGCAGGAAGAAATGAAAAACTGTTTTTT.

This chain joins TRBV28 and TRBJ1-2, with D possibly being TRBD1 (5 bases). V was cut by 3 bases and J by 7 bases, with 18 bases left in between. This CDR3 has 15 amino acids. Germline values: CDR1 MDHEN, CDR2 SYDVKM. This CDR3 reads CASSFSPGGGAGYTF. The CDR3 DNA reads TGTGCCAGCAGTTTTTCGCCGGGTGGTGGGGCTGGCTACACCTTC.

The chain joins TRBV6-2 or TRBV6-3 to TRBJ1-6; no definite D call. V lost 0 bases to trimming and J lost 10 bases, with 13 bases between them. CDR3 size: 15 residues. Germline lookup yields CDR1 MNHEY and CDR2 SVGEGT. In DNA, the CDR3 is TGTGCCAGCAGTTACTCTGCGGGGAAGGGATCACCCCTCCACTTT. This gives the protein CASSYSAGKGSPLHF.

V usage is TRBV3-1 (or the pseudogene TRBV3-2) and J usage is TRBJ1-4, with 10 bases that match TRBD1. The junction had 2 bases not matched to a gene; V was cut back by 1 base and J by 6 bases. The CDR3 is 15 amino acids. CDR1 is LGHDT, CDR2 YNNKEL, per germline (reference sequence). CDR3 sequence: CASSQAGTGDEKLFF. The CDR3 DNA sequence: TGTGCCAGCAGCCAAGCCGGGACAGGGGATGAAAAACTGTTTTTT.

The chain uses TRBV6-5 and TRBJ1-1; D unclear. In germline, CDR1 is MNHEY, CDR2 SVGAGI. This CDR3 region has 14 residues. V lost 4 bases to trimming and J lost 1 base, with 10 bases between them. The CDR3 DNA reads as TGTGCCAGCAGTTCCCTGACCGGGAACACTGAAGCTTTCTTT. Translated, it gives CASSSLTGNTEAFF.